This T cell receptor (beta chain) was captured by sequencing in a study of molecular identifiers for immune sequencing clone quantification. General observations from the study: Barcode sharing among identical TCR molecules could make large clones appear smaller. Jurkat TCR RNA spiked in from one cell (amid some 1 million naive cells) was reportedly detectable.

Bulk TCR libraries used previously described methods and listed TCR primers. Using its own MiXCR run on the PCR reads, TCRdb lists one record per CDR3 protein. The sample includes fewer than 350,000 distinct CDR3 sequences, 20% to 25% of them seen just once. With 2 bases removed from V and 10 bases from J, the gap between germline ends came to 16 bases. CDR1 is DFQATT, CDR2 SNEGSKA, per germline (reference sequence). The CDR3 loop spans 13 amino acids. This clonotype was picked up many times. Its antigen is currently unknown. The chain is built from TRBV20-1 and TRBJ2-3; D is perhaps TRBD1 (5 bases). The receptor was derived from a human donor in good health. Some libraries in this study had Jurkat cell RNA spiked in. The specimen was naive CD8+ T cells from blood, with Jurkat cell RNA spiked in. Regarding subset: FACS-sorted CD8+CD4-CCR7+CD45RA+ naive T cells. Here the CDR3 DNA reads TGCAGTGCTAGAATAGGCAGGGCTCATTCGCAGTATTTT. Translating gives CSARIGRAHSQYF.